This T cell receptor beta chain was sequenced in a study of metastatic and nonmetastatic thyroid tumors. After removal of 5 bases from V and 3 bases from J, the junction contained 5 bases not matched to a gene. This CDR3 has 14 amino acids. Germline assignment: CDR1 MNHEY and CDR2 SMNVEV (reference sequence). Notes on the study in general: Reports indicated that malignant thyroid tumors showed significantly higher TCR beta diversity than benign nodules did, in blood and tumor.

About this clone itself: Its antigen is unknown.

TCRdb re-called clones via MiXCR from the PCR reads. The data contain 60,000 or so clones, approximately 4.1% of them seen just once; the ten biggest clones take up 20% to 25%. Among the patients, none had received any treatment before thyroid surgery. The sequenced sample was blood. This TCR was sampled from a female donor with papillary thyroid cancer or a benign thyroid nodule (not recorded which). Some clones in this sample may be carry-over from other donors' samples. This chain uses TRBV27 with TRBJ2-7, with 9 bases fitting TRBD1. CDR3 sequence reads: CASSPLTGGYEQYF. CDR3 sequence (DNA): TGTGCCAGCAGTCCCCTGACAGGGGGCTACGAGCAGTACTTC.